This T cell receptor (beta chain) appears in the sequencing data of a study of T cells after yellow fever vaccination. For the study at large: With SMART-Seq v4 Ultra Low Input, the fractions containing low cell numbers were prepared. Study observations and caveats: Post-booster reappearance was seen for most primary-vaccination clones (96% CD4, around 90% CD8). Clonotypes shared by both compartments, CD4 and CD8, made up a small share.

This clonotype was counted ten times or more. Its target is unknown. MiXCR, run by TCRdb on the 5' RACE reads, gives a single entry per CDR3 protein. The data show some 250,000 distinct CDR3 sequences, 3.6% seen once. Per germline, CDR1 MDHEN and CDR2 SYDVKM. The V gene end was trimmed by 5 bases and the J gene end by 8 bases; junction bases not matched to a gene: 15. This CDR3 region has 16 residues. The sequence derives from a man aged 18 to 29 who received the YFV17D yellow fever vaccine. The sequencing used PBMCs, collected 15 days after the yellow fever booster vaccination. This rearrangement joins TRBV28 to TRBJ2-5; 9 bases agree with TRBD1. In DNA form, the CDR3 reads TGTGCCAGCAGTCCTGGGACAGGGAGGTACGGGGCCACCCAGTACTTC. This translates into CASSPGTGRYGATQYF. The whole variable domain, remainder taken from reference TRBV28 and TRBJ2-5, is DVKVTQSSRYLVKRTGEKVFLECVQDMDHENMFWYRQDPGLGLRLIYFSYDVKMKEKGDIPEGYSVSREKKERFSLILESASTNQTSMYLCASSPGTGRYGATQYFGPGTRLLVL.